Sequencing of this T cell receptor (beta chain) was carried out in a study of Ad26.COV2.S vaccination and SARS-CoV-2 variants. General study results and limits: Measurements of TCR breadth and depth may have given underestimates of the total T cell responses.

Described treatment: approximately 18 received Ad26.COV2.S at low or high dose, single or two shots; several received placebo; per-sample allocation not given. The investigators took samples on day 63 after the first vaccine or placebo injection. Germline CDR1 reads LNHDA; CDR2 reads SQIVND (reference sequence). The CDR3 spans 15 residues. V dropped 1 base and J dropped 1 base, with 5 bases sitting between them. Clones were sequenced by immunoSEQ multiplex PCR, and TCRdb holds only the in-frame ones, with some missing. The table records about 680,000 clones, 80% to 90% of them present only once. In the case of this clone: Its antigen is not identified.

The chain employs TRBV19 and TRBJ1-6; no firm D call. The origin of this receptor is a person between 18 and 65 years old who received the Ad26.COV2.S COVID-19 vaccine or a placebo. Here the sequenced sample was peripheral blood, taken in a trial of Ad26.COV2.S vaccine versus placebo. The CDR3 here is CASSIAGSYNSPLHF. The DNA of the CDR3 is TGTGCCAGTAGTATAGCTGGGTCCTATAATTCACCCCTCCACTTT.